These 14 T cell receptor beta chains were sequenced from one sample in a study of blood T cell repertoires in COVID-19. Produced via immunoSEQ multiplex PCR; TCRdb's table is partial and in-frame only. The table records about 220,000 clones, approximately 81% of them present only once. The sequencing input was peripheral blood. These receptors were taken from an elderly woman with acute or convalescent COVID-19.

V usage is TRBV7-9 and J usage is TRBJ1-4; 9 positions match TRBD1. Per germline, CDR1 SEHNR and CDR2 FQNEAQ (reference sequence). V lost 1 base to trimming and J lost 6 bases; unmatched junction nucleotides: 6. The CDR3 has 16 amino acids. The CDR3 DNA reads as TGTGCCAGCAGCTTAGGACCGGACAGGGGAGATGAAAAACTGTTTTTT. This sequence encodes CASSLGPDRGDEKLFF.

The chain carries TRBV28 and TRBJ2-7; D remains ambiguous. Germline V CDR1 and CDR2: MDHEN, SYDVKM. The CDR3 consists of 14 residues. Trimming took 1 base from V and 1 from J, leaving 8 bases between them. The CDR3 here is CASSLLAGSYEQYF. Here the CDR3 DNA reads TGTGCCAGCAGTTTATTGGCAGGATCCTACGAGCAGTACTTC.

V usage is TRBV30 and J usage is TRBJ1-5; D possibly corresponds to TRBD1 (6 bases). Germline loops: CDR1 GTSNPN, CDR2 SVGIG (reference sequence). Trimming stripped 1 base from V and 0 bases from J, with 10 bases between. This CDR3 has 15 amino acids. CDR3 DNA sequence: TGTGCCTGGAGTGACAGGGTGAATAGCAATCAGCCCCAGCATTTT. The encoded protein is CAWSDRVNSNQPQHF.

The gene calls are TRBV5-1 and TRBJ1-3, with a possible D match to TRBD1 (6 bases). Germline values: CDR1 SGHRS, CDR2 YFSETQ. V was clipped by 2 bases and J by 4 bases, with 13 bases between them. The CDR3 is made up of 15 amino acids. The CDR3 region is CASSFRGGDGNTIYF. As DNA, the CDR3 is TGCGCCAGCAGCTTTAGGGGGGGCGACGGAAACACCATATATTTT. Looking up the rest from reference TRBV5-1 and TRBJ1-3 gives the full variable domain: KAGVTQTPRYLIKTRGQQVTLSCSPISGHRSVSWYQQTPGQGLQFLFEYFSETQRNKGNFPGRFSGRQFSNSRSEMNVSTLELGDSALYLCASSFRGGDGNTIYFGEGSWLTVV.

The chain links TRBV27 to TRBJ2-3; 13 bases align to TRBD2. The CDR3 is made up of 15 amino acids. Germline CDR1 and CDR2: MNHEY and SMNVEV (reference sequence). The ends lost 6 bases at V and 6 bases at J; junction bases unmatched: 6. The CDR3 DNA reads as TGTGCCAGCAGCAAGGGACTAGCGGGGTTGGATACGCAGTATTTT. As protein: CASSKGLAGLDTQYF.

There are a few counts of this clone. The chain is built from TRBV7-3 and TRBJ1-4; a weak D match, TRBD1 (5 bases). Germline loops: CDR1 SGHTA, CDR2 FQGTGA. The germline V and J ends were trimmed by 5 bases and 6 bases, with 16 bases remaining between them. The CDR3 extends over 15 amino acids. In nucleotides, the CDR3 is TGTGCCAGCAGCCCCGGCGGGGGAGAGGATGAAAAACTGTTTTTT. Translated: CASSPGGGEDEKLFF. Drawing the rest from reference TRBV7-3 and TRBJ1-4, the complete variable domain is GAGVSQTPSNKVTEKGKYVELRCDPISGHTALYWYRQSLGQGPEFLIYFQGTGAADDSGLPNDRFFAVRPEGSVSTLKIQRTERGDSAVYLCASSPGGGEDEKLFFGSGTQLSVL.

The chain links TRBV28 to TRBJ2-6; D is perhaps TRBD1 (6 bases). The germline gives CDR1 MDHEN, CDR2 SYDVKM. V was clipped by 4 bases and J by 2 bases, with 9 bases between them. There are 15 residues in the CDR3. In nucleotides, the CDR3 is TGTGCCAGCAGTTCTAGACAGGCTGGGGCCAACGTCCTGACTTTC. Its translation: CASSSRQAGANVLTF.

This clone was observed a few times. V and J are TRBV6-2 or TRBV6-3 and TRBJ1-5; 9 bases agree with TRBD1. Germline loops: CDR1 MNHEY, CDR2 SVGEGT. V was clipped by 4 bases and J by 0 bases; unmatched bases: 7. The CDR3 runs 17 residues. CDR3 sequence reads: CASSSGTGRHSNQPQHF. The CDR3 DNA follows: TGTGCCAGCAGTTCCGGGACAGGGAGGCATAGCAATCAGCCCCAGCATTTT.

This sequence joins TRBV6-2 or TRBV6-3 and TRBJ1-1, with TRBD1 matching over 7 bases. CDR1 is MNHEY, CDR2 SVGEGT, per germline. Unmatched junction bases numbered 4, after V lost 2 bases and J lost 7 bases. This CDR3 spans 13 amino acids. CDR3 sequence reads: CASSYARTGEAFF. The DNA for the CDR3 is TGTGCCAGCAGTTACGCCCGGACAGGTGAAGCTTTCTTT.

The V call is TRBV5-8, the J call TRBJ1-4; tentative D call: TRBD1 (5 bases). CDR3 length: 15 residues. Deletions cut 4 bases from V and 6 bases from J, with 16 bases between. Germline lookup yields CDR1 SGHTS and CDR2 YDEGEE. The CDR3 is CASSPGVAADEKLFF. The CDR3 region has the DNA TGTGCCAGCAGCCCGGGGGTCGCAGCGGATGAAAAACTGTTTTTT.

The chain uses TRBV7-8 and TRBJ1-5, with a weak D call TRBD1 (5 bases). The CDR3 spans 16 residues. Germline V CDR1 and CDR2: SGHVS, FQNEAQ. Between the trimmed V and J ends, which lost 0 bases and 4 bases, there was a span of 13 bases. This CDR3 is CASSLAGNRQNQPQHF. The CDR3 DNA follows: TGTGCCAGCAGCTTAGCTGGAAACAGGCAGAATCAGCCCCAGCATTTT.

The chain has TRBV7-9 and TRBJ2-1; no definite D call. Deletions cut 1 base from V and 1 base from J, with 17 bases between. This CDR3 has 18 residues. Germline lookup yields CDR1 SEHNR and CDR2 FQNEAQ (reference sequence). Written as DNA, the CDR3 is TGTGCCAGCAGCTTAGATAGGTCAACGGGTTCTTCCTACAATGAGCAGTTCTTC. As protein: CASSLDRSTGSSYNEQFF.

This chain joins TRBV9 and TRBJ2-3, with 9 bases aligning to TRBD2. J gave up 6 bases and V 3 bases, and 14 bases lay outside the gene matches. Germline CDR1 SGDLS, CDR2 YYNGEE. This CDR3 is 17 amino acids long. DNA for the CDR3: TGTGCCAGCAGCGAGACTAGCGGTTCGGCGAAACAGGATACGCAGTATTTT. It yields the protein CASSETSGSAKQDTQYF.

V is TRBV6-5 and J is TRBJ1-6, with a tentative D call TRBD1 (6 bases). CDR3 length: 16 amino acids. Trimming took 4 bases from V and 10 from J, leaving 20 bases between them. CDR1 is MNHEY, CDR2 SVGAGI, per germline. The CDR3 nucleotides read TGTGCCAGCAGTTCGAATTCACAGGGACTACGGTCACCCCTCCACTTT. It codes for CASSSNSQGLRSPLHF.